By share, the clone carrying this TCR beta chain counts as large (0.1 to 1%). What it binds is not known. This entry comes from a study of cytomegalovirus exposure and HLA in healthy donors. Study-wide findings and caveats: Reported results showed that the classifier diagnosed cytomegalovirus status with high specificity and sensitivity. Most TCR sequences showed up rarely, but some public TCRs showed up in many donors. Within the 95 to 150 validation repertoires, first-cohort TCR clusters tended to co-occur, according to a later analysis. There were under 200 TCR beta chains listed as cytomegalovirus-associated.

Germline lookup yields CDR1 LNHDA and CDR2 SQIVND (reference sequence). CDR3 length equals 14 residues. The ends were cut back, 6 bases at V and 9 bases at J, with 18 bases in the middle. Only in-frame clones appear in the TCRdb table, and some are missing; sequencing was by immunoSEQ multiplex PCR. The sample contains tens of thousands of clones, roughly 94% of which appear only once. The genes are TRBV19 and TRBJ1-5; TRBD1 might be the D (5 bases). Sequencing was performed on PBMCs. This sequence originates from a young woman in good health and CMV-seropositive. CDR3 protein: CASSEGQTWWPQHF. The CDR3 DNA reads TGTGCCAGTAGCGAAGGACAAACCTGGTGGCCCCAGCATTTT.